This TCR beta chain came from a study of patients and donors after allogeneic stem cell transplantation. Each CDR3 protein is one row after TCRdb ran MiXCR on the RT-PCR reads. The repertoire holds roughly 140,000 distinct CDR3 sequences, with about 40% as singletons. There are 14 residues in the CDR3. Germline loops: CDR1 SGHAT, CDR2 FQNNGV. The J segment lost 6 bases and the V segment lost 1 base, leaving 2 bases of the junction unmatched. This TCR was sampled from a human donor who was either an allogeneic HSCT recipient or a stem cell or donor lymphocyte infusion donor (not recorded which). It is not recorded whose cells these are; they may come from a transplant donor. The sample consisted of blood, either unsorted or a sorted T cell fraction (not recorded which). The V gene is TRBV11-2, the J gene TRBJ2-1; 8 bases match TRBD2. CDR3 amino acids: CASSLAGGLNEQFF. The CDR3, as DNA: TGTGCCAGCAGCTTAGCGGGGGGGCTCAATGAGCAGTTCTTC.